A single sample gave rise to the 17 T cell receptor beta chains below, sequenced in a study of graft-versus-host responses after intestinal transplantation. Using immunoSEQ multiplex PCR, the repertoire was profiled, and TCRdb retains in-frame clones only, with some absent. The sample yields 77,000 or so clones, roughly 90% seen once. The sample was PBMCs, taken 98 days after intestinal transplantation. These receptors were taken from a human patient who received an intestinal transplant, so some T cells may come from the graft donor.

The chain has TRBV30 and TRBJ2-5, with D unresolved. Germline V gene lookup returns CDR1 GTSNPN and CDR2 SVGIG (reference sequence). The CDR3 has 11 amino acids. Trimming removed 0 bases from V and 3 bases from J, with 2 bases in between. Here the CDR3 reads CAWSVEETQYF. Written as DNA, the CDR3 is TGTGCCTGGAGTGTAGAAGAGACCCAGTACTTC.

The chain is built from TRBV7-9 and TRBJ2-7; no clear D gene. The CDR3 is 12 amino acids. V gave up 3 bases and J gave up 1 base, with 4 bases separating them. Germline V lookup: CDR1 SEHNR, CDR2 FQNEAQ (reference sequence). CDR3 protein: CASSFGSYEQYF. In DNA form, the CDR3 reads TGTGCCAGCAGCTTCGGTTCCTACGAGCAGTACTTC.

The chain recombines TRBV7-9 with TRBJ2-1, with 12 bases matching TRBD2. The CDR3 runs to 19 residues. The V gene end was trimmed by 2 bases and the J gene end by 4 bases; junction bases not matched to a gene: 12. From germline, CDR1 is SEHNR and CDR2 FQNEAQ (reference sequence). The CDR3 is CASSLIGTSGPLKYNEQFF. DNA for the CDR3: TGTGCCAGCAGCTTAATTGGGACTAGCGGGCCATTAAAGTACAATGAGCAGTTCTTC.

The chain combines TRBV2 with TRBJ2-5, with a possible D match to TRBD2 (5 bases). Between the trimmed V and J ends, which lost 9 bases and 1 base, there was a span of 18 bases. CDR3 length: 15 residues. Germline V gene lookup returns CDR1 SNHLY and CDR2 FYNNEI. The CDR3 bases are TGTGCCAGTACCCGAGGGTTCGTCTCCCAAGAGACCCAGTACTTC. Amino acid sequence: CASTRGFVSQETQYF.

The chain carries TRBV13 and TRBJ1-4, with D perhaps matching TRBD1 (5 bases). The germline V gene encodes CDR1 PRHDT and CDR2 FYEKMQ (reference sequence). CDR3 length: 14 amino acids. V shed 1 base and J shed 4 bases, with 7 bases lying between them. The CDR3 is CASSLAGVNEKLFF. CDR3 DNA: TGTGCCAGCAGCTTAGCGGGGGTTAATGAAAAACTGTTTTTT.

V and J are TRBV27 and TRBJ2-1; 11 bases are a match to TRBD2. The V segment lost 5 bases and the J segment 7 bases; nucleotides outside the gene matches: 10. Germline-derived CDR1 and CDR2 are MNHEY and SMNVEV (reference sequence). The CDR3 covers 16 residues. CDR3 nucleotide sequence: TGTGCCAGCAGTCCGTTAGCGGGAGGGCCGATGAATGAGCAGTTCTTC. Translated: CASSPLAGGPMNEQFF.

This chain uses TRBV11-2 with TRBJ2-7; 11 bases are a match to TRBD2. Unmatched junction bases numbered 8, after V lost 4 bases and J lost 6 bases. The CDR3 is made up of 15 amino acids. Germline-derived CDR1 and CDR2 are SGHAT and FQNNGV. Here the CDR3 reads CASSSQIAGGREQYF. The DNA of the CDR3 is TGTGCCAGCAGCTCCCAAATAGCGGGGGGGCGCGAGCAGTACTTC.

The V and J genes are TRBV5-6 and TRBJ2-7; D ambiguous. Germline CDR1 reads SGHDT; CDR2 reads YYEEEE. The CDR3 has 12 amino acids. Trimming shortened V by 1 base and J by 1 base, and 3 bases separated the two germline ends. The CDR3 bases are TGTGCCAGCAGCTTGTATTCCTACGAGCAGTACTTC. Protein sequence: CASSLYSYEQYF.

This chain connects TRBV18 to TRBJ2-7; D is perhaps TRBD1 (5 bases). This CDR3 region has 15 residues. V lost 3 bases to trimming and J lost 4 bases, with 16 bases between them. Germline CDR1 is KGHSH and CDR2 is LQKENI. This chain's CDR3 is CASSPLPQGAYEQYF. CDR3 DNA sequence: TGTGCCAGCTCACCTCTGCCCCAGGGTGCATACGAGCAGTACTTC.

The chain is built from TRBV5-1 and TRBJ1-6; no firm D call. CDR1 and CDR2 from the germline V gene are SGHRS and YFSETQ. The CDR3 sequence is 14 residues long. V gave up 0 bases and J gave up 7 bases, with 8 bases separating them. Written as DNA, the CDR3 is TGCGCCAGCAGCTTGGTGGGCAGAAATTCACCCCTCCACTTT. It codes for CASSLVGRNSPLHF.

The V and J genes are TRBV2 and TRBJ1-2, with no clear D. Germline lookup yields CDR1 SNHLY and CDR2 FYNNEI. V lost 2 bases and J lost 0, with 10 bases in between. The CDR3 is 15 amino acids. CDR3 loop: CASSERGGANYGYTF. The CDR3 bases are TGTGCCAGCAGTGAACGAGGAGGAGCTAACTATGGCTACACCTTC.

The gene calls are TRBV10-2 and TRBJ2-1; D gene unclear. Trimming left V 5 bases short and J 3 bases short, with 5 bases between. In germline, CDR1 is WSHSY, CDR2 SAAADI. The CDR3 covers 12 residues. The CDR3 spells CASSPNYNEQFF. The CDR3 DNA sequence: TGCGCCAGCAGTCCTAACTACAATGAGCAGTTCTTC.

The chain employs TRBV6-4 and TRBJ2-1; TRBD2 aligns across 9 bases. The junction had 11 bases not matched to a gene; V was cut back by 4 bases and J by 7 bases. The CDR3 extends over 16 amino acids. Germline lookup yields CDR1 MRHNA and CDR2 SNTAGT. Here the CDR3 reads CASSGLGLARGNEQFF. The CDR3 DNA reads TGTGCCAGCAGTGGACTCGGACTAGCGCGAGGAAATGAGCAGTTCTTC.

The chain couples TRBV2 to TRBJ2-5; 10 nucleotides align to TRBD2. The CDR3 runs 17 residues. V dropped 8 bases and J dropped 4; count of bases not matched to a gene: 16. The germline V gene encodes CDR1 SNHLY and CDR2 FYNNEI. The CDR3 protein is CASQPDSGGALGETQYF. As DNA, the CDR3 is TGTGCCAGCCAACCCGACAGCGGGGGGGCATTGGGAGAGACCCAGTACTTC.

This clone was found a few times. The chain combines TRBV28 with TRBJ1-2, with 7 bases aligning to TRBD1. Germline CDR1 MDHEN, CDR2 SYDVKM. This CDR3 has 13 amino acids. V dropped 4 bases and J dropped 4; count of bases not matched to a gene: 3. In nucleotides, the CDR3 is TGTGCCAGCAGTTCGGGACAGATCTATGGCTACACCTTC. It yields the protein CASSSGQIYGYTF.

CDR3 sequence: CASTTRETQYF. The CDR3 coding sequence is TGTGCCAGTACGACGAGGGAGACCCAGTACTTC. This sequence joins TRBV7-6 and TRBJ2-5; D remains unclear. The germline V gene has CDR1 SGHVS and CDR2 FNYEAQ. The length of the CDR3 is 11 residues. Trimming shortened V by 9 bases and J by 5 bases, and 10 bases separated the two germline ends.

V usage is TRBV7-4 and J usage is TRBJ1-1; TRBD1 matches at 9 bases. This CDR3 has 17 amino acids. V lost 5 bases, J lost 1 base, and 11 bases stayed unmatched. Germline loops: CDR1 SGHVT, CDR2 SQSDAQ. CDR3 nucleotides: TGTGCCAGCAGCCCGAAACCGGGACAGGGAGGGAACACTGAAGCTTTCTTT. Protein product: CASSPKPGQGGNTEAFF.